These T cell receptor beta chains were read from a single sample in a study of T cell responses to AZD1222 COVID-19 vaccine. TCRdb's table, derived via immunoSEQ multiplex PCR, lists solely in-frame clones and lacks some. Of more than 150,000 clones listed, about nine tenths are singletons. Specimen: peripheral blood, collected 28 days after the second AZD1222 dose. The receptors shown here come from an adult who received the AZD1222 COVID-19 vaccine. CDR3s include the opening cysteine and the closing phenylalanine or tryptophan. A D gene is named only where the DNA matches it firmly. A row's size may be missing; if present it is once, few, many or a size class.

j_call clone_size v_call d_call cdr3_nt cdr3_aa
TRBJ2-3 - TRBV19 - TGTGCCAGTAATCGGGACACAGATACGCAGTATTTT CASNRDTDTQYF
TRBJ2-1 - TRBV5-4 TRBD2 TGTGCCAGCAGCTCTGCTAGCGGGAGCCCCTACAATGAGCAGTTCTTC CASSSASGSPYNEQFF
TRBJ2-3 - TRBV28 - TGTGCCACCCACGATACCACAGATACGCAGTATTTT CATHDTTDTQYF
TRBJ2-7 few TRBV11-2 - TGTGCCAGCAGACAACGGGAAACCAAGCAGTACTTC CASRQRETKQYF
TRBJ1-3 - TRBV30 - TGTGCCTGGAGCCCAGGGCCTGGAAACACCATATATTTT CAWSPGPGNTIYF
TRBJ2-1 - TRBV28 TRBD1 TGTGCCAGCAGTCAAGGGATAAAAGGGGGCAGCTACAATGAGCAGTTCTTC CASSQGIKGGSYNEQFF
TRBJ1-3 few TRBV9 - TGTGCCAGCAGCGTAGCCTCCCAAAGGCGGACTGGAAACACCATATATTTT CASSVASQRRTGNTIYF
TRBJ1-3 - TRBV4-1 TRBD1 TGCGCCAGCAGCCCGGGACAGGGGTCTGGAAACACCATATATTTT CASSPGQGSGNTIYF
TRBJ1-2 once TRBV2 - TGTGCCAGCGGGGGGGACTATGGCTACACCTTC CASGGDYGYTF
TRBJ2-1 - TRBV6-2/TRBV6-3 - TGTGCCAGCAGTCTACAGGGAAATGAGCAGTTCTTC CASSLQGNEQFF
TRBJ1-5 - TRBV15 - TGTGCCACCAGCAGAGGAACAATTAGCAATCAGCCCCAGCATTTT CATSRGTISNQPQHF
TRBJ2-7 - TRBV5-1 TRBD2 TGCGCCAGCAGCCCCGGGACTAGCGGGAGAGGTCGGGGATCCTACGAGCAGTACTTC CASSPGTSGRGRGSYEQYF
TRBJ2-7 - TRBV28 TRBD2 TGTGCCAGCAGGCGAACCCCGGGAGGGACCTACGAGCAGTACTTC CASRRTPGGTYEQYF
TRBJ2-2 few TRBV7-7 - TGTGCTAGCAGCTCGGAAGGGCCCGCGAACACCGGGGAGCTGTTTTTT CASSSEGPANTGELFF
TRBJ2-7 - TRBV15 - TGTGCCACCAGCAGAGATCAACTAAACGGCGAGCAGTACTTC CATSRDQLNGEQYF
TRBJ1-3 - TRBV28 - TGTGCCAGCAGTTTATGGGTTAGGGGATCTGGAAACACCATATATTTT CASSLWVRGSGNTIYF
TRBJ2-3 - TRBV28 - TGTGCCAGCAGTTCCCTCCAGGGGGGCCTCGGGGGGAATACGCAGTATTTT CASSSLQGGLGGNTQYF
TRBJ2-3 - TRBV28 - TGTGCCAGCAGAGACCTTAGCACAGATACGCAGTATTTT CASRDLSTDTQYF
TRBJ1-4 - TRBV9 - TGTGCCAGCACGCGGGAGTCGGGAGAAAAACTGTTTTTT CASTRESGEKLFF
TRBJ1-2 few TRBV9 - TGTGCCAGCAGCACACAGGAGTTCTATGGCTACACCTTC CASSTQEFYGYTF
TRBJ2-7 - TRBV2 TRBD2 TGTGCCAGCAGTTCTCGGACTAGTTCGGTCTCCTACGAGCAGTACTTC CASSSRTSSVSYEQYF
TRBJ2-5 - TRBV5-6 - TGTGCCAGCACTTGGGAGCAGACTGTTCCGAAGACCCAGTACTTC CASTWEQTVPKTQYF
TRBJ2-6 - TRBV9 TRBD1 TGTGCCAGCAGCGCCTTAGGGGGCGTTAATCGGCTCCTCTCTGGGGCCAACGTCCTGACTTTC CASSALGGVNRLLSGANVLTF
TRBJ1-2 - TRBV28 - TGTGCCAGCAGTTCCGGATCGACAAGAGGAGGCTACACCTTC CASSSGSTRGGYTF
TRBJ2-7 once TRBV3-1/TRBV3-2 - TGTGCCAGCAGCCCCTCAGGAGGTGAGCAGTACTTC CASSPSGGEQYF
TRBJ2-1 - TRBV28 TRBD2 TGTGCCAGCACCGGACTAGCGGGAAAGACCTCGGACTACAATGAGCAGTTCTTC CASTGLAGKTSDYNEQFF
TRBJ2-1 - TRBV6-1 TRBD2 TGTGCCAGCAGTGAAGTTAATAGCGGGTTTGAGCAGTTCTTC CASSEVNSGFEQFF
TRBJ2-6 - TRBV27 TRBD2 TGTGCCAGCAGCCAACGATGGGGACTAGCGGGGGTAGATGGGGCCAACGTCCTGACTTTC CASSQRWGLAGVDGANVLTF
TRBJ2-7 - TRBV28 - TGTGCCAGCAGTCCCGAGTCCCACTACGAGCAGTACTTC CASSPESHYEQYF
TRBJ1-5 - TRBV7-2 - TGTGCCAGCAGGCACAAGGGGCTGGATCAGCCCCAGCATTTT CASRHKGLDQPQHF
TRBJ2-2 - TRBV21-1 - TGTGCCAGTCCTCTGGGGACTAGCGGGCCTCCGAACACCGGGGAGCTGTTTTTT CASPLGTSGPPNTGELFF
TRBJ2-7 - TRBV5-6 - TGTGCCAGCAGCGAACAGAGACTCTACGAGCAGTACTTC CASSEQRLYEQYF
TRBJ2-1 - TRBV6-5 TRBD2 TGTGCCAGCAGTTACGGGACTAGCGGGAGACGTGAGCAGTTCTTC CASSYGTSGRREQFF
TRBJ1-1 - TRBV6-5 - TGTGCCAGCAGTTATCGGTTTATGAACACTGAAGCTTTCTTT CASSYRFMNTEAFF
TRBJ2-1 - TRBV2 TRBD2 TGTGCCAGCAGTGAACGGGGACTAGCGGGAGGAAGGTACAATGAGCAGTTCTTC CASSERGLAGGRYNEQFF
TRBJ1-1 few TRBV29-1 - TGCAGCGTCGGAGGGTATAGGACAGCCCGAGCTTCCACTGAAGCTTTCTTT CSVGGYRTARASTEAFF
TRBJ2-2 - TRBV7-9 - TGTGCCAGCAGTTTCCCGAAGAAGGCCCGGGACACCGGGGAGCTGTTTTTT CASSFPKKARDTGELFF
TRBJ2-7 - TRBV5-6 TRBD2 TGTGCCAGCAGCTTGGGAGGGGCTAGCGGCGCCTACGAGCAGTACTTC CASSLGGASGAYEQYF
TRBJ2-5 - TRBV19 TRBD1 TGTGCCAGTAGTATAGGAGGGACAGGGGAGTTATTGGAGACCCAGTACTTC CASSIGGTGELLETQYF
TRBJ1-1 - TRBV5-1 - TGCGCCAGCAGCTTAAAGGCGGACACTGAAGCTTTCTTT CASSLKADTEAFF
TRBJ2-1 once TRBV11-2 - TGTGCCAGCAGCTTACGGCTAGCAGTTGAGCAGTTCTTC CASSLRLAVEQFF
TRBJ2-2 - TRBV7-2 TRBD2 TGTGCCAGCAGAGCGGGAGGGCGAACCGGGGAGCTGTTTTTT CASRAGGRTGELFF
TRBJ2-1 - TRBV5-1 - TGCGCCAGCAGCTTGCGTGTCGGCTCCTCCTACAATGAGCAGTTCTTC CASSLRVGSSYNEQFF
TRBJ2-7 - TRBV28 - TGTGCCAGCAGTTTTCGCGGGATTGGCTACGAGCAGTACTTC CASSFRGIGYEQYF
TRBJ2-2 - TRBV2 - TGTGCCAGCAGTGAACGTTACGGGGGGGAGCTGTTTTTT CASSERYGGELFF
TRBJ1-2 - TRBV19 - TGTGCCAGTAGTTCCTACACGGCCGGGGAAGAGGGCTATGGCTACACCTTC CASSSYTAGEEGYGYTF
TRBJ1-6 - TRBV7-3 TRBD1 TGTGCCAGCAGCCCAGGGGGGAATTCACCCCTCCACTTT CASSPGGNSPLHF
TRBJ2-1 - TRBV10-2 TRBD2 TGCGCCACCTTTAAGACTAGCGGGAGTTTAACCTACAATGAGCAGTTCTTC CATFKTSGSLTYNEQFF
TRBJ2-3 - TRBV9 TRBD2 TGTGCCAGCAGCGTAACTCTAACTAGCGGAGACACAGATACGCAGTATTTT CASSVTLTSGDTDTQYF
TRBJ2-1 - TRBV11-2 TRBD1 TGTGCCAGCAGCTTAGAGGGGGACAGGGAGGGAGAGCAGTTCTTC CASSLEGDREGEQFF
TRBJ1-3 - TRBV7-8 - TGTGCCAGCAGCTCCACCTCTGGAAACACCATATATTTT CASSSTSGNTIYF
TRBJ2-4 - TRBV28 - TGTGCCAGCAGCACTCAGGGGACGGTTGCCAAAAACATTCAGTACTTC CASSTQGTVAKNIQYF
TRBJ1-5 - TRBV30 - TGTGCCTGGAGTGTATGGGGACGCGGGGATCAGCCCCAGCATTTT CAWSVWGRGDQPQHF
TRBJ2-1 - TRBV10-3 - TGTGCCATCAGTGCGACTAGTTCCAATGAGCAGTTCTTC CAISATSSNEQFF
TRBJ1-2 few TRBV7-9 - TGTGCCAGCAGCTTAGATCCCTCCCCGGGGGAGAGCTACACCTTC CASSLDPSPGESYTF
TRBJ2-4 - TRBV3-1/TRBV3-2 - TGTGCCAGCAGCCAAGAACTGTGGGCAGAGGCATACATTCAGTACTTC CASSQELWAEAYIQYF
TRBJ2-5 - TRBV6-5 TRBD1 TGTGCCAGCAGGGGGACAGGGTGGAGAGAGACCCAGTACTTC CASRGTGWRETQYF
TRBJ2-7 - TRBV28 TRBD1 TGTGCCAGCAGCGATCCCGGGACAGGGGACTACGAGCAGTACTTC CASSDPGTGDYEQYF
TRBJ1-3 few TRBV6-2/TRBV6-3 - TGTGCCAGCAGTTACTACGGCAGGGTCTCTGGAAACACCATATATTTT CASSYYGRVSGNTIYF